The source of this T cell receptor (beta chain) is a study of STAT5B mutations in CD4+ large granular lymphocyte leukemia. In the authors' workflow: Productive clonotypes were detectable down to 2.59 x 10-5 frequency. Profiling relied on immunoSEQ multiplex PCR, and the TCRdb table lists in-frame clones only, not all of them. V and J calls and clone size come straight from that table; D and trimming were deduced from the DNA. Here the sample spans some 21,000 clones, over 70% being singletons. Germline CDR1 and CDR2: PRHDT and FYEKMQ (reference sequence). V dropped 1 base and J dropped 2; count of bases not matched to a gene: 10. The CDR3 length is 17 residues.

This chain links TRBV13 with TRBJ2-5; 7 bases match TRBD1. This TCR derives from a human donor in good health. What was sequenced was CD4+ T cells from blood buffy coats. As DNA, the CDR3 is TGTGCCAGCAGCTTAGAGGGGGCTAATTTGGGGCAAGAGACCCAGTACTTC. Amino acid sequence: CASSLEGANLGQETQYF.